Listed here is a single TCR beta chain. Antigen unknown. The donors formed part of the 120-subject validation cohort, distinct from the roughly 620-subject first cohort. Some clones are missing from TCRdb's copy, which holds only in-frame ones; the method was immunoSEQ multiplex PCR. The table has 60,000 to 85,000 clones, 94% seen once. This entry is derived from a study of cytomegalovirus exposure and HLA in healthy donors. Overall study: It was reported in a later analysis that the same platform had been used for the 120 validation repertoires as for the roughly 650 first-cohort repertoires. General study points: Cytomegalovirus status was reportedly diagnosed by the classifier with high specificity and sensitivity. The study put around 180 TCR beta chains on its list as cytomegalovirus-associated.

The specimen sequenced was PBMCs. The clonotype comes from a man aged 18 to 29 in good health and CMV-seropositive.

CDR3 sequence reads: CSVELAGEQYF. For the CDR3, the DNA is TGCAGCGTGGAGCTAGCGGGCGAGCAGTACTTC. The chain has TRBV29-1 and TRBJ2-7; 8 bases agree with TRBD2. There are 11 residues in the CDR3. CDR1 and CDR2 (germline): SQVTM, ANQGSEA. The ends lost 6 bases at V and 6 bases at J; junction bases unmatched: 4.